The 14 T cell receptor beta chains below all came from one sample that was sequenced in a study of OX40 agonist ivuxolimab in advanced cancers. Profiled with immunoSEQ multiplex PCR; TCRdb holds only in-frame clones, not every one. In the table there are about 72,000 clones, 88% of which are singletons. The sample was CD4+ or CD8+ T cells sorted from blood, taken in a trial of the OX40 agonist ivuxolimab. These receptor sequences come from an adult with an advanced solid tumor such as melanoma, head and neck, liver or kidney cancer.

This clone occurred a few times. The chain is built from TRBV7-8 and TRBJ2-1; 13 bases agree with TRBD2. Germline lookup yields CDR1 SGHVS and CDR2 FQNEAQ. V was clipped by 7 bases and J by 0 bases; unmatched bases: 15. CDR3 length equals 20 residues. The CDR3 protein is CASIKRLAGGSPSSYNEQFF. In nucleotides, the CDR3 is TGTGCCAGCATCAAAAGACTAGCGGGGGGATCACCTAGCTCCTACAATGAGCAGTTCTTC. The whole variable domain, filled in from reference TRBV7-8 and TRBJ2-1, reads GAGVSQSPRYKVAKRGQDVALRCDPISGHVSLFWYQQALGQGPEFLTYFQNEAQLDKSGLPSDRFFAERPEGSVSTLKIQRTQQEDSAVYLCASIKRLAGGSPSSYNEQFFGPGTRLTVL.

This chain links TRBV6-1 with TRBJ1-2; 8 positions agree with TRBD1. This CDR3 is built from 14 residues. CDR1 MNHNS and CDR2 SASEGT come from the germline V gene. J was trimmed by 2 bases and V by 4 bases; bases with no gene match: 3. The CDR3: CASSGQGPNYGYTF. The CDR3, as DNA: TGTGCCAGCAGTGGACAGGGGCCAAACTATGGCTACACCTTC.

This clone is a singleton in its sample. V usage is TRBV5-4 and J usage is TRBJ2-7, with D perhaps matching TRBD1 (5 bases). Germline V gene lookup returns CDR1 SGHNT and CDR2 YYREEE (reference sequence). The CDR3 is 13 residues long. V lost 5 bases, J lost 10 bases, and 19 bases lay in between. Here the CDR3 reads CASRLRQGEPQYF. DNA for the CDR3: TGTGCCAGCAGACTACGTCAGGGTGAACCCCAGTACTTC.

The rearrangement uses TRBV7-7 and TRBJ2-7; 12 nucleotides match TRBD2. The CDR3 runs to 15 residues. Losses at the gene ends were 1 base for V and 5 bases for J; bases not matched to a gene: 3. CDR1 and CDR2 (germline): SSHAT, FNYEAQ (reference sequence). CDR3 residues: CASSLGTSGRHEQYF. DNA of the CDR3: TGTGCCAGCAGCTTAGGAACTAGCGGGAGGCACGAGCAGTACTTC.

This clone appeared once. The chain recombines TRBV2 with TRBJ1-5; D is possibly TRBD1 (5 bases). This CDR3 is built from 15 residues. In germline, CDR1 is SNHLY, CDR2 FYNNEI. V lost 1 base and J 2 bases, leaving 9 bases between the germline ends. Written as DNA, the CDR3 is TGTGCCAGCAGTGAAGGTGGGGCTGGCAATCAGCCCCAGCATTTT. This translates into CASSEGGAGNQPQHF.

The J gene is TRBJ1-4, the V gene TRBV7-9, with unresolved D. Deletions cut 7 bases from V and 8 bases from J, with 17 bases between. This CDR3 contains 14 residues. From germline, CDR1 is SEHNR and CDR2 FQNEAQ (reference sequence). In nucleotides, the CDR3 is TGTGCCAGCACTAGTCTGAGGGTACGGGAAAAACTGTTTTTT. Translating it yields CASTSLRVREKLFF.

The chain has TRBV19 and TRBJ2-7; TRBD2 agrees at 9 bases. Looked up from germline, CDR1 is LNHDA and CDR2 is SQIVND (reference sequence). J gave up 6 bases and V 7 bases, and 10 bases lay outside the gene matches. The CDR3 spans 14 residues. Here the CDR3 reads CASTAGTSIGEQYF. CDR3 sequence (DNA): TGTGCCAGTACCGCCGGGACTAGCATCGGCGAGCAGTACTTC.

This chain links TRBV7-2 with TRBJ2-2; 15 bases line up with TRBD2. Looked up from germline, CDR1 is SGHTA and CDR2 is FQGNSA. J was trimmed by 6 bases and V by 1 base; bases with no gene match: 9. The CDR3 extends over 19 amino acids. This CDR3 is CASSLVPWTSGGASGELFF. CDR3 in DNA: TGTGCCAGCAGCTTAGTCCCCTGGACTAGCGGGGGGGCATCCGGGGAGCTGTTTTTT.

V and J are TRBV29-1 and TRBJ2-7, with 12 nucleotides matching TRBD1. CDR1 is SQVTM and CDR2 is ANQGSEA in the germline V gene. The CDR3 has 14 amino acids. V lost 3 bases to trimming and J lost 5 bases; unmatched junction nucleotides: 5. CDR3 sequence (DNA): TGCAGCGTTGAGGGGACAGGGGGCTTCAACGAGCAGTACTTC. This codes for CSVEGTGGFNEQYF.

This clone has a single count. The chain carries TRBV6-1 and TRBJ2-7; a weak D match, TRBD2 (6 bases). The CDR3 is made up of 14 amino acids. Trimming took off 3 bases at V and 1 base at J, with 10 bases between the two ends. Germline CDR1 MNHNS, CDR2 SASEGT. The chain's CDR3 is CASSDQGGSYEQYF. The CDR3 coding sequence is TGTGCCAGCAGTGACCAGGGAGGATCCTACGAGCAGTACTTC.

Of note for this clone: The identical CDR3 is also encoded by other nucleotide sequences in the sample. CDR3: CASTPLGDSAGQTGANVLTF. The CDR3, as DNA: TGTGCCAGCACCCCACTCGGGGATAGCGCAGGGCAAACTGGGGCCAACGTCCTGACTTTC. The chain joins TRBV28 to TRBJ2-6; D could derive from TRBD1 or TRBD2 (5 bases each). This CDR3 has 20 amino acids. V lost 7 bases to trimming and J lost 2 bases, with 27 bases between them. CDR1 is MDHEN, CDR2 SYDVKM, per germline.

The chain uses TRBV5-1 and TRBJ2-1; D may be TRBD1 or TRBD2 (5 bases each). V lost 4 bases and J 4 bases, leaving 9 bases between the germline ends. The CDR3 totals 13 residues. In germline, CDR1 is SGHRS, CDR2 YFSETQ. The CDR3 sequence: CASSPGPYNEQFF. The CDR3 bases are TGCGCCAGCAGCCCGGGACCGTACAATGAGCAGTTCTTC. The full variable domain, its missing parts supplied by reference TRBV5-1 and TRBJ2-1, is KAGVTQTPRYLIKTRGQQVTLSCSPISGHRSVSWYQQTPGQGLQFLFEYFSETQRNKGNFPGRFSGRQFSNSRSEMNVSTLELGDSALYLCASSPGPYNEQFFGPGTRLTVL.

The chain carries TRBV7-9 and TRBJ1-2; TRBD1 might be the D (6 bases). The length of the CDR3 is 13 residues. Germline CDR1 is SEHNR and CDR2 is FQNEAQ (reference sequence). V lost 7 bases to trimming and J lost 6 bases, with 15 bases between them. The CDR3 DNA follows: TGTGCCAGCACCTTTACAGGGACCCATGGCTACACCTTC. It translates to CASTFTGTHGYTF.

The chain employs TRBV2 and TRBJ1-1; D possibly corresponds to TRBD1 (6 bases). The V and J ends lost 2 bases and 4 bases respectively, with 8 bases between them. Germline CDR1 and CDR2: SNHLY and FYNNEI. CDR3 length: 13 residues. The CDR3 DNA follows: TGTGCCAGCAGTGAACTACAGGGCACTGAAGCTTTCTTT. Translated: CASSELQGTEAFF.